This T cell receptor beta chain was observed in a study of blood T cell repertoires in COVID-19. Looking at the study overall: Both acute and convalescent COVID-19 samples were obtained from the United States, Italy and Spain. Nucleic acid was either cDNA or gDNA, and it came from T cells, B-cell-depleted T cells, or PBMCs.

The germline V gene encodes CDR1 SGHDT and CDR2 YYEEEE. The J segment lost 7 bases and the V segment lost 3 bases, leaving 6 bases of the junction unmatched. The CDR3 runs to 14 residues. Authors' data handling: Estimated nucleated cell counts came from reference gene primer amplification. TCRdb's table, derived via immunoSEQ multiplex PCR, lists solely in-frame clones and lacks some. That table is the source of V, J and clone size, and D and trimming were worked out from the DNA. The repertoire includes approximately 240,000 clones, 65% to 85% of them detected once, and approximately 4% sits in the top ten.

The sequence was obtained from a woman aged 40 to 50 with active or convalescent COVID-19. Material for sequencing was peripheral blood. The chain carries TRBV5-6 and TRBJ1-5; TRBD1 matches at 8 bases. As DNA, the CDR3 is TGTGCCAGCAGCTCCTGGACAGGGAGCCAGCCCCAGCATTTT. This translates into CASSSWTGSQPQHF.